This T cell receptor beta chain appears in the sequencing data of a study of T cells in localized non-small cell lung cancer (dated by TCRdb to the early 2020s). In terms of the full investigation: The study analyzed T cell repertoires of hundreds of early-stage NSCLC patients, comparing tumors and uninvolved tumor-adjacent lungs. The mean age of the NSCLC patients was 60 to 85 years, with 120 to 150 men and around 99 women. The cohort consisted of around 250 treatment-naive NSCLC patients whose localized lung tumors had been resected. General study outcomes and caveats: Uninvolved tumor-adjacent lung showed the highest T cell clonality, higher than tumor, which suggests more focused antigenic responses in the adjacent lung. Higher T cell density in blood was associated with longer overall survival, whereas higher clonality in adjacent lung was associated with shorter survival. Of the top 100 tumor clones, a median of roughly 60 were detected in paired uninvolved adjacent lung; under 35 were also among that lung's top 100. Because of the exploratory design, TCR variables were selected using unadjusted p-values without false-discovery rate correction. Multi-region tumor sequencing was not performed, so intratumor heterogeneity could not be excluded.

The immunoSEQ Assay was used to sequence TCR beta CDR3 regions from DNA. From the authors' description of their analysis: T cell density was computed as TCR beta template counts normalized to usable DNA estimated by amplifying housekeeping genes. Richness was estimated with the preseqR package, extrapolating to 400,000 templates for PBMC samples and 120,000 templates for tissue samples. Clonality was taken to be one minus Pielou's evenness. Differential abundance testing on productive amino-acid clonotypes, with a minimum total count of 5 and an alpha of 0.1, was used to identify tissue-enriched TCRs. Repertoire overlap between compartments was quantified with the Jaccard Index and Morisita Overlap Index. GLIPH grouped TCR beta CDR3s together with public tetramer-defined viral CDR3s, and a viral motif had to include at least three viral sequences and also show V-gene enrichment. This is the immuneACCESS table as TCRdb keeps it, with only in-frame sequences that have V and J called. A part of the clones is gone; compared with another copy, unresolved V genes explain less than half, and the rest is unexplained. V and J calls plus clone size are reproduced from that table; the DNA served to infer D and trimming. This sample is represented by around 2,700 clones; roughly 28% of them were singletons. Roughly a sixth of the sample goes to the ten largest clones.

V sheds 1 base and J sheds 3 bases, leaving 13 bases between their ends. CDR1 LNHNV and CDR2 YYDKDF were looked up in the germline V gene (reference sequence). Including cysteine and phenylalanine, the CDR3 has 16 amino acids. CDR3 DNA only is kept here, 48 bases in frame from base 1. For this clone: Its antigen remains undetermined. Per-base qualities were not stored, and no clone one base away is much larger.

At diagnosis, tumor, uninvolved tumor-adjacent lung and peripheral blood were collected and then preserved as a mix of FFPE and fresh-frozen material. Material: lung tumor tissue, obtained before any cancer treatment. This sequence originates from a female donor over 55 with stage II squamous cell lung carcinoma. Recombination linked TRBV15 to TRBJ2-1, with the D segment identity uncertain. In nucleotide form, the sequence is TGTGCCACCAGCAGAGGGCGGCAGGCGATCTACAATGAGCAGTTCTTC. The resulting protein is CATSRGRQAIYNEQFF.